Listed below are T cell receptor beta chains from one sample, sequenced in a study of cytomegalovirus exposure and HLA in healthy donors. Only in-frame clones appear in the TCRdb table, and some are missing; sequencing was by immunoSEQ multiplex PCR. The data contain 150,000 to 250,000 clones, 79% of them singletons. The sample comprised PBMCs. These receptors came from a girl aged 10-17 years in good health and CMV-seropositive. CDR3s include the opening cysteine and the closing phenylalanine or tryptophan. The D gene is left open where the match is weak. Clone size, where shown, is once, few, many, or a class for clones that have expanded.

CDR3 DNA	CDR3 protein	clone size	J gene	V gene	D gene
TGTGCCAGCAGTGAAGCGGGCAGGGCGGCCGAGCAGTACTTC	CASSEAGRAAEQYF	NA	TRBJ2-7	TRBV6-1	NA
TGTGCCAGCAGCCCCCTTGACAGGGTAGAGTCCTACGAGCAGTACTTC	CASSPLDRVESYEQYF	once	TRBJ2-7	TRBV7-8	TRBD1
TGTGCCAGCAGCCAAGATCGGTCGGTAGCGGGGCCCAGCACAGATACGCAGTATTTT	CASSQDRSVAGPSTDTQYF	NA	TRBJ2-3	TRBV4-2	TRBD2
TGTGCCAGCAGCAGGGGCCGGCACACTGAAGCTTTCTTT	CASSRGRHTEAFF	NA	TRBJ1-1	TRBV6-5	NA
TGTGCCAGCATCCATCCGGCGGGGGGAGGCTACACCTTC	CASIHPAGGGYTF	NA	TRBJ1-2	TRBV6-5	NA
TGTGCCAGCAGTAGTCCGGGAGAGGTCGAAGAGACCCAGTACTTC	CASSSPGEVEETQYF	once	TRBJ2-5	TRBV5-6	NA
TGTGCCAGCAGGCGCGGGGCAGCGATGGAGACCCAGTACTTC	CASRRGAAMETQYF	NA	TRBJ2-5	TRBV7-9	NA
TGTGCCGGCAGTGAAGAGGGGCTAGCGGGGGGGTACGAGCAGTACTTC	CAGSEEGLAGGYEQYF	NA	TRBJ2-7	TRBV2	TRBD2
TGTGCCAGCAGCTCCTCGAGACTAGCGGGGGGGCAAGAGACCCAGTACTTC	CASSSSRLAGGQETQYF	few	TRBJ2-5	TRBV7-6	TRBD2
TGTGCCAGCAGCTTAGGGTCGGGGGGGGTCGGGGAGACCCAGTACTTC	CASSLGSGGVGETQYF	few	TRBJ2-5	TRBV7-6	TRBD2
TGTGCCAGTAGTACAAACAGGGGGCGCTTCTATGGCTACACCTTC	CASSTNRGRFYGYTF	NA	TRBJ1-2	TRBV19	TRBD1
TGTGCCAGCAGCTATAGGACTAGCGGGGGTGTCAATGAGCAGTTCTTC	CASSYRTSGGVNEQFF	NA	TRBJ2-1	TRBV5-6	TRBD2
TGTGCCACCAGCAGGGTACGGGGTCCAGGCTCGGACGAGCAGTACTTC	CATSRVRGPGSDEQYF	NA	TRBJ2-7	TRBV15	NA
TGTGCCAGCAGCTCGGACAGGGGGAATGAGCAGTTCTTC	CASSSDRGNEQFF	NA	TRBJ2-1	TRBV7-6	TRBD1
TGCGCCAGCAGCCCGGGGGGCTTGGCTTTCTTT	CASSPGGLAFF	NA	TRBJ1-1	TRBV5-1	NA
TGTGCCAGCAGCGAGGGCCTAGCGGTCTCCTACAATGAGCAGTTCTTC	CASSEGLAVSYNEQFF	NA	TRBJ2-1	TRBV6-6	TRBD2
TGCGCCAGCAGCCAAGATCCAGCAGGGCCGAATCAGCCCCAGCATTTT	CASSQDPAGPNQPQHF	NA	TRBJ1-5	TRBV4-3	NA
TGTGCCAGCAGGTCCGGGACATTGACTGAAGCTTTCTTT	CASRSGTLTEAFF	NA	TRBJ1-1	TRBV11-2	NA
TGCGCCAGCAGCTTGGGACAGGGGTTCACAGATACGCAGTATTTT	CASSLGQGFTDTQYF	NA	TRBJ2-3	TRBV5-1	TRBD1
TGTGCCAGCAGTGTAGGACAGGGCACAGATACGCAGTATTTT	CASSVGQGTDTQYF	NA	TRBJ2-3	TRBV25-1	TRBD1
TGCGCCAGCAGCCAAGGAGGACAGGGAGGCTATGGCTACACCTTC	CASSQGGQGGYGYTF	NA	TRBJ1-2	TRBV4-3	TRBD1
TGTGCCAGCAGCCAGATAGCGGGGTACTACGAGCAGTACTTC	CASSQIAGYYEQYF	NA	TRBJ2-7	TRBV5-6	TRBD2
TGTGCCAGCAGCGTAGGGACAGGCCTTTACAATGAGCAGTTCTTC	CASSVGTGLYNEQFF	NA	TRBJ2-1	TRBV9	TRBD1
TGTGCCAGCAGCGCCCAAGCGTTAGACACGCAGTATTTT	CASSAQALDTQYF	NA	TRBJ2-3	TRBV9	NA
TGTGCCAGCTCACCCACTTGGACAGGGCAAAATGAAAAACTGTTTTTT	CASSPTWTGQNEKLFF	NA	TRBJ1-4	TRBV18	TRBD1
TGTGCCAGCAGCTTGGCGGGGGATTTCGCAGATACGCAGTATTTT	CASSLAGDFADTQYF	NA	TRBJ2-3	TRBV5-6	NA
TGCGCCAGCAGCCAAGACGGGATTGGTCAGCCCCAGCATTTT	CASSQDGIGQPQHF	NA	TRBJ1-5	TRBV4-1	NA
TGTGCCAGTACCTTAGGGGGGGCTGACACTGAAGCTTTCTTT	CASTLGGADTEAFF	NA	TRBJ1-1	TRBV6-1	NA
TGCAGCGCCGACGGGGGGGCCAACTATGGCTACACCTTC	CSADGGANYGYTF	NA	TRBJ1-2	TRBV29-1	NA
TGTGCCATCAGTGAGTCGACGGCTAGCGGGAATGAGCAGTTCTTC	CAISESTASGNEQFF	NA	TRBJ2-1	TRBV10-3	TRBD2
TGTGCCAGCAGCGTAGGGCTCTCGGCGGGGGGTCAGGATCAAGAGACCCAGTACTTC	CASSVGLSAGGQDQETQYF	few	TRBJ2-5	TRBV9	TRBD2
TGTGCCAGCAGCACCTTGACTAGCGGGGGGGCTCATGCAGATACGCAGTATTTT	CASSTLTSGGAHADTQYF	NA	TRBJ2-3	TRBV21-1	NA
TGTGCCAGCAGGGCGGGGGGGAACTACAATGAGCAGTTCTTC	CASRAGGNYNEQFF	NA	TRBJ2-1	TRBV7-2	TRBD2
TGTGCCAGCAGTTACACAGGGGGCGGGTGGATGAACACTGAAGCTTTCTTT	CASSYTGGGWMNTEAFF	once	TRBJ1-1	TRBV5-6	TRBD1
TGTGCCAGCAGTGTCAGGGGGCTCTACGAGCAGTACTTC	CASSVRGLYEQYF	NA	TRBJ2-7	TRBV27	TRBD1
TGTGCCAGCAGCACAGCCGGGGTTGGGAATCAGCCCCAGCATTTT	CASSTAGVGNQPQHF	NA	TRBJ1-5	TRBV28	NA
TGTGCCAGCAGTTCTAGCGGGGGGGTCACAGATACGCAGTATTTT	CASSSSGGVTDTQYF	NA	TRBJ2-3	TRBV28	TRBD2
TGTGCCAGCAGCTTTCAGTACACAGATACGCAGTATTTT	CASSFQYTDTQYF	NA	TRBJ2-3	TRBV7-2	NA
TGTGCCAGCAGTCCGAACGCCGGACAGCGAGGGGGCTACACCTTC	CASSPNAGQRGGYTF	NA	TRBJ1-2	TRBV27	NA
TGTGCCAGCAGTTACTTGGGACTGCCAAATGAAAAACTGTTTTTT	CASSYLGLPNEKLFF	few	TRBJ1-4	TRBV6-5	NA
TGCGCCAGCCAAGGGACAGGGGAAGGCGAGCAGTACTTC	CASQGTGEGEQYF	NA	TRBJ2-7	TRBV5-1	TRBD1
TGTGCCAGCAGCCAGGGACAGGGGAACGGGGAGCTGTTTTTT	CASSQGQGNGELFF	NA	TRBJ2-2	TRBV5-5	TRBD1
TGTGCTAGTGGTTTGGTCACAGGGGGCGAAGGCAAAGGTCAGCCCCAGCATTTT	CASGLVTGGEGKGQPQHF	NA	TRBJ1-5	TRBV12-5	TRBD1
TGTGCCACCAGCAGCTATGAACAGGTGGACGAGCAGTACTTC	CATSSYEQVDEQYF	few	TRBJ2-7	TRBV15	NA
TGTGCCAGCAGCTTGGGCCCCGGGGGGCCCAATCAGCCCCAGCATTTT	CASSLGPGGPNQPQHF	NA	TRBJ1-5	TRBV5-6	NA
TGCGCCAGCGGGCAGGGCTCCTACGAGCAGTACTTC	CASGQGSYEQYF	NA	TRBJ2-7	TRBV5-1	NA
TGCGCCAGCAGCGCCGACCACACAGGGTTTGGTGGAAACACCATATATTTT	CASSADHTGFGGNTIYF	NA	TRBJ1-3	TRBV5-1	NA
TGTGCCAGCAGCCGCGGGACAGCTAACACTGAAGCTTTCTTT	CASSRGTANTEAFF	NA	TRBJ1-1	TRBV11-2	TRBD1
TGTGCCAGCAGCTTGTTAGAAAGATTCACAGATACGCAGTATTTT	CASSLLERFTDTQYF	NA	TRBJ2-3	TRBV5-4	NA
TGTGCCAGCAGTCCCCGGACAGATACGCAGTATTTT	CASSPRTDTQYF	NA	TRBJ2-3	TRBV28	NA
TGCAGCGCAAGGGACAGCAAAGGAAACACCATATATTTT	CSARDSKGNTIYF	NA	TRBJ1-3	TRBV29-1	TRBD1
TGCAGCGTTGGGGCGCTATACGAGCAGTACTTC	CSVGALYEQYF	NA	TRBJ2-7	TRBV29-1	NA
TGTGCCAGCCGTAAAGGGGCGGGGGACAATCAGCCCCAGCATTTT	CASRKGAGDNQPQHF	NA	TRBJ1-5	TRBV2	NA